This T cell receptor beta chain was profiled in a study of T cell repertoires in cytomegalovirus infection. TCRdb independently ran MiXCR on the reads; one entry per CDR3 protein. The sample holds some 270,000 distinct CDR3 sequences; 22% are singletons and the top ten take roughly 19%. Germline loops: CDR1 SEHNR, CDR2 FQNEAQ (reference sequence). CDR3 size: 16 residues. V lost 4 bases and J lost 0, with 13 bases in between. This clonotype was seen repeatedly, ten times or more. Antigen specificity is unknown. The sequenced sample was cultured PBMCs, obtained from culture after CMV antigen stimulation. The clonotype was recovered from a human donor in good health (CMV status not recorded). Some clones in this sample may be carry-over from other donors' samples. This chain connects TRBV7-9 to TRBJ1-3, with D tentatively TRBD1 (6 bases). The CDR3: CASSYRTAHSGNTIYF. The CDR3 DNA follows: TGTGCCAGCAGCTACCGGACAGCGCACTCTGGAAACACCATATATTTT.